Given below is one T cell receptor (beta chain) in context. This sample was included in a study of CD8+ T cells in alopecia areata. Study-level background: Oral tofacitinib (5 to 10 mg twice daily) was administered to treated patients. It was 6 to 18 months of tofacitinib, and then there were 6 months off drug.

PBMCs yielded sorted CD4+ and CD8+ T cells. RNA extraction was followed by reverse transcription into cDNA, which acted as the sequencing template. Produced via immunoSEQ multiplex PCR; TCRdb's table is partial and in-frame only. The repertoire holds some 130,000 clones, around 49% seen once, with roughly a sixth in the top ten. V lost 6 bases, J lost 5 bases, and 16 bases lay in between. Germline lookup yields CDR1 LGHNT and CDR2 FRNRAP. The length of the CDR3 is 14 residues. The receptor was isolated from a human donor with alopecia areata. V gene TRBV12-5 combines with J gene TRBJ2-5; D possibly uses TRBD1 or TRBD2 (6 bases each). Sequencing was performed on CD8+ T cells sorted from blood, taken at week 0. The CDR3 loop reads CASGLGGREETQYF. CDR3 DNA sequence: TGTGCTAGTGGCCTCGGGGGCCGGGAGGAGACCCAGTACTTC.